Following are 16 T cell receptor beta chains from one sample sequenced in a study of tumor and adjacent non-tumor tissue in lung cancer. Three rounds of nested PCR, following a modified ARM-PCR protocol, produced the TCRbeta library. TCRdb reprocessed the multiplex PCR reads with MiXCR, giving one entry per CDR3 protein. This sample has 45,000 to 65,000 distinct CDR3 sequences, with around two thirds found just once. This sample's RNA came from whole unsorted tissue. The normal lung tissue was taken more than 3 cm from the tumor edge. What was sequenced was distant non-tumor lung tissue. These TCRs come from a woman aged 60-70 years with non-small cell lung cancer.

The CDR3 sequence is CASSLGTASVYEQYF. CDR3 nucleotides: TGCGCCAGCAGCCTAGGTACAGCCTCCGTCTACGAGCAGTACTTC. J is TRBJ2-7 and V is TRBV4-3; no definite D call. CDR3 length equals 15 residues. The germline V gene encodes CDR1 LGHNA and CDR2 YSLEER. Trimming pared 4 bases from V and 3 bases from J, leaving 16 bases between.

About this clonotype itself: One end of the junction does not line up with germline, which may come from a read error. V and J are TRBV28 and TRBJ2-6, with TRBD1 matching 10 bases. Germline V lookup: CDR1 MDHEN, CDR2 SYDVKM. CDR3 length equals 17 residues. The CDR3 loop is CASSPRQGAGGADVLTF. The CDR3 bases are TGTGCCAGCAGTCCTCGACAGGGGGCTGGGGGGGCCGACGTCCTGACTTTC. Variable domain in full (rest from reference TRBV28 and TRBJ2-6): DVKVTQSSRYLVKRTGEKVFLECVQDMDHENMFWYRQDPGLGLRLIYFSYDVKMKEKGDIPEGYSVSREKKERFSLILESASTNQTSMYLCASSPRQGAGGADVLTFGAGSRLTVL.

Concerning this clonotype: Mismatch with germline at one junction end may stem from a read error. V usage is TRBV6-5 and J usage is TRBJ1-2; TRBD1 matches at 9 bases. This CDR3 is 14 amino acids long. CDR1 is MNHEY and CDR2 is SVGAGI in the germline V gene. CDR3 coding DNA: TGTGCCAGGAGTTACTGGACAGGGGACCGAGGCTACACCTTC. Its translation: CARSYWTGDRGYTF.

About this clonotype itself: A read error may produce the germline difference seen at one junction end. The chain has TRBV20-1 and TRBJ2-2, with D perhaps matching TRBD2 (7 bases). Germline-derived CDR1 and CDR2 are DFQATT and SNEGSKA (reference sequence). This CDR3 has 14 amino acids. In nucleotides, the CDR3 is TGCAATGGGGAGGGGGAGGAGAGGACCGGGGAGCTGTATTTT. Encoded protein: CNGEGEERTGELYF.

With respect to this clonotype: Germline is not matched at one junction end, which may reflect a read error. This CDR3 reads CTSSLGTGVTGELFF. Here the CDR3 DNA reads TGTACCAGCAGCCTCGGGACAGGGGTCACTGGGGAGCTGTTTTTT. The chain has TRBV11-3 and TRBJ2-2; TRBD1 agrees at 10 bases. The V gene's germline CDR1 is SGHNT and CDR2 YENEEA. The CDR3 has 15 amino acids.

About this clonotype itself: Because the CDR3 is missing its conserved closing phenylalanine or tryptophan, this is likely a read error. The DNA is omitted, as the CDR3 cannot be located on it reliably, and the CDR3 follows TCRdb's listing. The chain links TRBV6-2 or TRBV6-3 to TRBJ1-1; the table's D call, TRBD1, has no DNA check behind it. The CDR3 spans 13 residues, counting both ends. The germline gives CDR1 MNHEY, CDR2 SVGEGT. The CDR3 here is CASSYQYRLRCFV.

On this clonotype itself: An end of the junction does not agree with germline; a read error may underlie this. The rearrangement joins TRBV12-3 or TRBV12-4 to TRBJ1-2, with a possible D match to TRBD1 (5 bases). The CDR3 loop spans 14 amino acids. CDR3 DNA: TGTGCCAGCAGGCGAGAGGGGTCGGACTATGGTTACACCTTC. As protein: CASRREGSDYGYTF.

About this clonotype: Germline is not matched at one junction end, which may reflect a read error. This chain joins TRBV28 and TRBJ2-7; maybe TRBD2 (6 bases). Germline CDR1 and CDR2: MDHEN and SYDVKM. The CDR3 has 14 amino acids. The CDR3 loop is CASTRTIVGYEQYF. DNA of the CDR3: TGTGCCAGCACCCGGACTATCGTGGGATACGAGCAATACTTC.

The rearrangement joins TRBV14 to TRBJ1-2, with D perhaps TRBD1 (5 bases). V gave up 3 bases and J gave up 13 bases, with 18 bases separating them. From germline, CDR1 is SGHDN and CDR2 FVKESK. The length of the CDR3 is 13 residues. Here the CDR3 reads CASSHTRDLASTF. The CDR3 DNA sequence: TGTGCCAGCAGCCACACCCGGGACTTGGCTAGCACCTTC.

This clonotype was seen many times. The chain recombines TRBV5-1 with TRBJ1-3; D gene unclear. The CDR3 loop spans 14 amino acids. The germline V and J ends were trimmed by 1 base and 2 bases, with 7 bases remaining between them. Germline assignment: CDR1 SGHRS and CDR2 YFSETQ. CDR3 in amino acids: CASSLTDPGNTIYF. CDR3 nucleotide sequence: TGCGCCAGCAGCTTGACAGACCCTGGAAACACCATATATTTT.

With regard to this clonotype: A much larger clonotype is one base distant, so this may be a read error. The chain uses TRBV24-1 and TRBJ1-5; D gene uncertain. This CDR3 is 13 amino acids long. Germline CDR1 and CDR2: KGHDR and SFDVKD. V lost 7 bases, J lost 6 bases, and 12 bases lay in between. The CDR3 reads CATRPGTIQPQHF. The DNA for the CDR3 is TGTGCCACCAGACCGGGAACCATTCAGCCCCAGCATTTT.

Comment on this clonotype: Mismatch with germline at one junction end may stem from a read error. The gene calls are TRBV11-2 and TRBJ2-1, with D unresolved. Germline lookup yields CDR1 SGHAT and CDR2 FQNNGV. The CDR3 length is 13 residues. The CDR3 region has the DNA TGTGCCAGCAGCTTAACTCGAGTAAGTGAGCAATTCTTT. This sequence encodes CASSLTRVSEQFF.

Concerning this clonotype itself: This is likely a read error, given that the CDR3 carries no conserved phenylalanine or tryptophan at its end. The DNA is omitted, as the CDR3 cannot be located on it reliably, and the CDR3 follows TCRdb's listing. This chain joins TRBV6-6 and TRBJ2-7; the table's D gene call, TRBD1, was not cross checked with the DNA. Looked up from germline, CDR1 is MNHNY and CDR2 is SVGAGI (reference sequence). The length of the CDR3 is 15 amino acids, counting both ends. The CDR3 spells CASRLTGGAPYEQYI.

The sample holds many counts of this clonotype. The chain links TRBV6-5 to TRBJ2-3; D is uncertain. The CDR3 loop spans 14 amino acids. Trimming left V 3 bases short and J 6 bases short, with 13 bases between. Germline CDR1 MNHEY, CDR2 SVGAGI. CDR3 DNA sequence: TGTGCCAGCAGTTATATAAAGACCCCGGATACGCAGTATTTT. Encoded protein: CASSYIKTPDTQYF.

This clonotype was seen only a few times. A much more abundant neighbour one base away suggests this may be a read error. The CDR3 is CASLGVGGELFF. CDR3 DNA sequence: TGTGCCAGCCTGGGGGTCGGGGGGGAGCTGTTTTTT. The genes are TRBV5-4 and TRBJ2-2; either TRBD1 or TRBD2 may supply D (5 bases each). The length of the CDR3 is 12 residues. Germline CDR1 reads SGHNT; CDR2 reads YYREEE (reference sequence). Between the trimmed V and J ends, which lost 7 bases and 8 bases, there was a span of 12 bases.

With regard to this clonotype: The conserved closing phenylalanine or tryptophan is absent in this CDR3, likely reflecting a read error. This rearrangement joins TRBV4-3 to TRBJ2-3; 11 bases agree with TRBD1. Per germline, CDR1 LGHNA and CDR2 YSLEER. The CDR3 consists of 16 residues. Unmatched junction bases numbered 5, after V lost 2 bases and J lost 4 bases. The CDR3 loop reads CASSQNRGQGADTQYL. The CDR3 bases are TGCGCCAGCAGCCAAAATAGGGGACAGGGGGCAGATACGCAGTATTTA.